Listed here are 21 T cell receptor beta chains from one sample, sequenced in a study of regulatory T cells in long-lasting Graves disease. Sequencing libraries for TCR beta were prepared with iRepertoire HTBI primers and Arm-PCR of CDR3 regions. TCRdb passed the multiplex PCR reads through MiXCR, listing each CDR3 protein once. This table has more than 450,000 distinct CDR3 sequences, under 20% appearing once. Time point here: newly diagnosed GD, antithyroid drugs for less than 3 months. Preparation of the TCR library used RNA extracted from PBMCs. This sample was also put to use in a study of T cells in Graves' hyperthyroidism and ophthalmopathy.

The sequencing here drew on peripheral blood mononuclear cells (PBMCs), taken at new diagnosis, from a patient treated with antithyroid drugs. These receptor sequences come from a man aged 40-55 years with Graves disease.

The chain links TRBV27 to TRBJ2-2, with D perhaps TRBD1 or TRBD2 (6 bases each). V was cut by 8 bases and J by 1 base, with 11 bases left in between. CDR1 MNHEY and CDR2 SMNVEV come from the germline V gene (reference sequence). The CDR3 has 14 amino acids. The CDR3 is CASAKGGNTGELFF. The CDR3 bases are TGTGCCAGCGCGAAGGGGGGGAACACCGGGGAGCTGTTTTTT.

At least ten counts were recorded for this clonotype. The rearrangement uses TRBV28 and TRBJ2-3, with D perhaps TRBD1 (6 bases). Germline V gene data show CDR1 as MDHEN and CDR2 as SYDVKM. There are 15 residues in the CDR3. With 5 bases removed from V and 2 bases from J, the gap between germline ends came to 14 bases. The CDR3 reads CASSLGGHHTDTQYF. Written as DNA, the CDR3 is TGTGCCAGCAGTCTAGGGGGACACCACACAGATACGCAGTATTTT. Variable domain in full (rest from reference TRBV28 and TRBJ2-3): DVKVTQSSRYLVKRTGEKVFLECVQDMDHENMFWYRQDPGLGLRLIYFSYDVKMKEKGDIPEGYSVSREKKERFSLILESASTNQTSMYLCASSLGGHHTDTQYFGPGTRLTVL.

At least ten counts were recorded for this clonotype. This sequence joins TRBV6-1 and TRBJ2-7, with TRBD1 identical over 9 bases. Trimming removed 1 base from V and 6 bases from J; junction bases left unmatched: 13. The CDR3 is 17 amino acids. Germline CDR1 and CDR2: MNHNS and SASEGT. DNA of the CDR3: TGTGCCAGCAGTGAAGGGGACAGGGTAACCAGACGCCCCGAGCAGTACTTC. Protein: CASSEGDRVTRRPEQYF.

This clonotype was detected ten times or more. The V and J genes are TRBV11-3 and TRBJ2-1; 15 positions match TRBD2. Germline trimming cut 5 bases from V and 8 bases from J; bases unmatched to any gene: 13. Germline V CDR1 and CDR2: SGHNT, YENEEA. CDR3 size: 18 residues. CDR3 nucleotide sequence: TGTGCCAGCAGCCCGGGACTAGCGGGAGGAGGGGTCCCGTATGAGCAGTTCTTC. This gives the protein CASSPGLAGGGVPYEQFF. Supplemented by reference TRBV11-3 and TRBJ2-1, the full variable domain reads EAGVVQSPRYKIIEKKQPVAFWCNPISGHNTLYWYLQNLGQGPELLIRYENEEAVDDSQLPKDRFSAERLKGVDSTLKIQPAELGDSAVYLCASSPGLAGGGVPYEQFFGPGTRLTVL.

This clonotype occurred many times. This rearrangement joins TRBV7-9 to TRBJ2-5; 8 nucleotides match TRBD2. CDR3 length: 14 residues. Germline values: CDR1 SEHNR, CDR2 FQNEAQ (reference sequence). The ends lost 7 bases at V and 2 bases at J; junction bases unmatched: 6. The CDR3 region is CASITGRGQETQYF. In nucleotides, the CDR3 is TGTGCCAGCATCACCGGGAGGGGGCAAGAGACCCAGTACTTC.

This clonotype was detected a few times. A junction end diverges from the germline sequence, so it may reflect a read error. V is TRBV29-1 and J is TRBJ1-1; D not resolved. Looked up from germline, CDR1 is SQVTM and CDR2 is ANQGSEA. The CDR3 loop spans 8 amino acids. CDR3 DNA: TGTGGCAGCACTGAAGCTTTCTTT. Translated: CGSTEAFF.

This chain uses TRBV16 with TRBJ1-2, with D possibly being TRBD1 (5 bases). Looked up from germline, CDR1 is KGHSY and CDR2 is FQNENV. The CDR3 has 11 residues. The CDR3 bases are TGTGCAGCACAACTGGGGCGTGGCTACACCTTC. Its protein is CAAQLGRGYTF.

The table lists this clonotype with many counts. The chain carries TRBV3-1 and TRBJ2-2; D is uncertain. This CDR3 is built from 12 residues. CDR1 is LGHDT and CDR2 is YNNKEL in the germline V gene (reference sequence). Trimming shortened V by 4 bases and J by 8 bases, and 8 bases separated the two germline ends. CDR3 in amino acids: CASSPLTGELFF. The CDR3 nucleotides read TGTGCCAGCAGCCCCCTAACGGGGGAGCTGTTTTTT. Based on the CDR3 plus reference TRBV3-1 and TRBJ2-2, the full variable domain is DTAVSQTPKYLVTQMGNDKSIKCEQNLGHDTMYWYKQDSKKFLKIMFSYNNKELIINETVPNRFSPKSPDKAHLNLHINSLELGDSAVYFCASSPLTGELFFGEGSRLTVL.

In this sample, this clonotype turned up many times. The chain has TRBV28 and TRBJ2-5; a possible D gene is TRBD1 (6 bases). Germline CDR1 MDHEN, CDR2 SYDVKM. CDR3 length equals 18 residues. V was cut by 3 bases and J by 2 bases, with 22 bases left in between. CDR3 DNA sequence: TGTGCCAGCAGTTTCGGTCAGGGGCGCGGCCCACCTCAAGAGACCCAGTACTTC. This codes for CASSFGQGRGPPQETQYF.

This chain connects TRBV6-8 to TRBJ2-3, with no clear D. The CDR3 sequence is 11 residues long. The germline V gene encodes CDR1 MNHGY and CDR2 SAAAGT. Trimming pared 7 bases from V and 3 bases from J, leaving 5 bases between. CDR3 protein: CASKTTDTQYF. As DNA, the CDR3 is TGTGCCAGCAAAACTACAGATACGCAGTATTTT.

This clonotype was picked up a small number of times. CDR3 nucleotides: TGTGCCAGCAGTTTAGGGGCAGGGAGATACACCTTC. It specifies CASSLGAGRYTF. J is TRBJ1-2 and V is TRBV12-3 or TRBV12-4, with D possibly TRBD1 on 5 matching bases. Trimming removed 1 base from V and 11 bases from J, with 11 bases in between. The CDR3 loop spans 12 amino acids.

In regard to this clonotype: This clone may be a read error of a much larger clone one base away. The rearrangement joins TRBV3-1 to TRBJ2-7; D is undetermined. There are 11 residues in the CDR3. Deletions cut 8 bases from V and 9 bases from J, with 14 bases between. In germline, CDR1 is LGHDT, CDR2 YNNKEL (reference sequence). As DNA, the CDR3 is TGTGCCAGCGTGGGTCGCAGTGGGCAGTACTTC. Residues: CASVGRSGQYF.

This clonotype was seen many times. V gene TRBV3-1 combines with J gene TRBJ2-7; 9 bases align to TRBD2. The CDR3 covers 14 residues. In germline, CDR1 is LGHDT, CDR2 YNNKEL (reference sequence). The trim removed 3 bases at V and 5 bases at J, leaving 5 bases unmatched. CDR3 sequence: CASSQSGRSDEQYF. As DNA, the CDR3 is TGTGCCAGCAGCCAGAGCGGGAGGAGCGACGAGCAGTACTTC.

V and J are TRBV28 and TRBJ2-7; TRBD1 matches 9 bases. Germline CDR1 reads MDHEN; CDR2 reads SYDVKM. V was clipped by 1 base and J by 6 bases; unmatched bases: 4. CDR3 length: 14 residues. This chain's CDR3 is CASSLYRGRSEQYF. The CDR3 DNA reads as TGTGCCAGCAGTTTATACAGGGGGCGTAGCGAGCAGTACTTC.

The chain is built from TRBV7-9 and TRBJ2-3; TRBD2 is a possible D gene (5 bases). This CDR3 is 15 amino acids long. In germline, CDR1 is SEHNR, CDR2 FQNEAQ (reference sequence). V shed 2 bases and J shed 2 bases, with 11 bases lying between them. The CDR3 DNA follows: TGTGCCAGCAGCTTAACAGCGGCGAACACAGATACGCAGTATTTT. It specifies CASSLTAANTDTQYF.

This clonotype has at least ten counts. Sequence at one end of the junction differs from germline and may be a read error. The CDR3 DNA reads as TGTGCCAGCAGCTTTACAGGGAACACTGAAGCTTTCTTT. This encodes CASSFTGNTEAFF. The chain is built from TRBV5-1 and TRBJ1-1; tentative D call: TRBD1 (5 bases). Germline V gene data show CDR1 as SGHRS and CDR2 as YFSETQ. The CDR3 sequence is 13 residues long. The whole variable domain, remainder taken from reference TRBV5-1 and TRBJ1-1, is KAGVTQTPRYLIKTRGQQVTLSCSPISGHRSVSWYQQTPGQGLQFLFEYFSETQRNKGNFPGRFSGRQFSNSRSEMNVSTLELGDSALYLCASSFTGNTEAFFGQGTRLTVV.

The sample holds many counts of this clonotype. V and J are TRBV11-2 and TRBJ2-2, with TRBD2 matching over 8 bases. CDR1 is SGHAT, CDR2 FQNNGV, per germline. CDR3 size: 16 residues. The junction had 11 bases not matched to a gene; V was cut back by 5 bases and J by 6 bases. This CDR3 is CASSPPGGGFAGELFF. The CDR3 bases are TGTGCCAGCAGCCCCCCCGGGGGGGGCTTCGCCGGGGAGCTGTTTTTT.

CDR3 in amino acids: CASKGLGLPQETQYF. The CDR3, as DNA: TGTGCCAGCAAGGGCCTTGGACTTCCCCAAGAGACCCAGTACTTC. The rearrangement uses TRBV6-1 and TRBJ2-5; tentative D call: TRBD2 (5 bases). The CDR3 extends over 15 amino acids. Germline values: CDR1 MNHNS, CDR2 SASEGT. With 7 bases removed from V and 1 base from J, the gap between germline ends came to 16 bases.

This clonotype was detected ten times or more. The chain joins TRBV2 to TRBJ2-3, with D perhaps TRBD2 (5 bases). The CDR3 spans 12 residues. Germline lookup yields CDR1 SNHLY and CDR2 FYNNEI. V was trimmed by 7 bases and J by 8 bases, leaving 13 bases between them. CDR3 nucleotides: TGTGCCAGCATCGGGCAGAGGGTTACGCAGTATTTT. It codes for CASIGQRVTQYF. The variable domain in full, with the rest retrieved from reference TRBV2 and TRBJ2-3, is EPEVTQTPSHQVTQMGQEVILRCVPISNHLYFYWYRQILGQKVEFLVSFYNNEISEKSEIFDDQFSVERPDGSNFTLKIRSTKLEDSAMYFCASIGQRVTQYFGPGTRLTVL.

This clonotype was detected ten times or more. The V and J genes are TRBV9 and TRBJ2-7, with D possibly being TRBD1 (5 bases). This CDR3 is 12 amino acids long. Germline lookup yields CDR1 SGDLS and CDR2 YYNGEE. Trimming pared 4 bases from V and 3 bases from J, leaving 8 bases between. The CDR3 bases are TGTGCCAGCAGCAAAGACAGCTACGAGCAGTACTTC. This translates into CASSKDSYEQYF.

This clonotype has at least ten counts. The CDR3 sequence: CSARDVVAGGPAVEQFF. CDR3 bases: TGCAGTGCTAGAGATGTAGTAGCGGGAGGGCCAGCGGTTGAGCAGTTCTTC. The V and J genes are TRBV20-1 and TRBJ2-1; the match to TRBD2 covers 11 bases. CDR1 and CDR2 from the germline V gene are DFQATT and SNEGSKA (reference sequence). V trimming: 0 bases; J trimming: 9 bases; junction bases outside the gene matches: 13. The CDR3 sequence is 17 residues long.